The 4 T cell receptor beta chains listed next were all sequenced from one sample in a study of cytomegalovirus exposure and HLA in healthy donors. This PCR relied on a set of 60 Vbeta primers and 13 Jbeta primers. Produced via immunoSEQ multiplex PCR; TCRdb's table is partial and in-frame only. This table has around 80,000 clones, around 60% appearing once. Sequencing input: PBMCs. The receptors stem from a male donor in good health and CMV-seropositive.

The rearrangement joins TRBV6-6 to TRBJ2-1; TRBD2 matches 8 bases. V gave up 7 bases and J gave up 9 bases; unmatched junction bases: 11. The germline CDR1 and CDR2 sequences are MNHNY and SVGAGI (reference sequence). The CDR3 has 14 residues. DNA of the CDR3: TGTGCCAGCACCCACCAGCGGGGGCGCGGTGAGCAGTTCTTC. It is translated as CASTHQRGRGEQFF.

This clone came up a few times. This chain links TRBV4-3 with TRBJ2-7; possible D gene TRBD1, 6 bases. The germline gives CDR1 LGHNA, CDR2 YSLEER. The CDR3 is made up of 15 amino acids. The germline V and J ends were trimmed by 1 base and 4 bases, with 14 bases remaining between them. DNA for the CDR3: TGCGCCAGCAGCCAAGGGGCAGGGGTAAGGTACGAGCAGTACTTC. Translating it yields CASSQGAGVRYEQYF.

Details on this clone: An end of the junction differs from the germline gene, which may be a read error. For the CDR3, the DNA is TGCGCCAGCAGCCAAGTGCAACAGCTAAATTATGGCTACCCCTTC. It codes for CASSQVQQLNYGYPF. The rearrangement joins TRBV4-3 to TRBJ1-2, with no clear D. The length of the CDR3 is 15 residues. Germline CDR1 reads LGHNA; CDR2 reads YSLEER.

A few counts support this clone. V gene TRBV7-8 combines with J gene TRBJ2-7; the match to TRBD2 covers 13 bases. Trimming at V came to 3 bases and at J to 1 base, leaving 12 bases not matched to a gene. The CDR3 has 19 residues. Per the germline V gene, CDR1 is SGHVS and CDR2 is FQNEAQ. CDR3 in amino acids: CASSLGGRLAGGGSYEQYF. CDR3 DNA sequence: TGTGCCAGCAGCTTGGGTGGGCGACTAGCGGGAGGTGGTTCCTACGAGCAGTACTTC.